The 5 T cell receptor beta chains reported below all come from one sample, sequenced in a study of T-cell memory formation after mild COVID-19. Each CDR3 protein gets one entry after TCRdb re-called the 5' RACE reads with MiXCR. The profile shows about 250,000 distinct CDR3 sequences, more than 15% of them singletons. Sequencing used PBMCs or a T cell subset sorted from them (not recorded which). These receptors were taken from a man between 18 and 29 years old who had mild COVID-19 (a few samples of this study predate the infection). Cell type and time point are not known.

This clonotype was observed a handful of times. The chain links TRBV12-3 or TRBV12-4 to TRBJ2-7, with a possible D match to TRBD1 (6 bases). CDR3 length: 14 amino acids. Trimming took 2 bases from V and 5 from J, leaving 13 bases between them. CDR3 nucleotide sequence: TGTGCCAGCAGTTTATTTGACAGGTCCAACGAGCAGTACTTC. Translating gives CASSLFDRSNEQYF.

The rearrangement uses TRBV25-1 and TRBJ2-7; D call uncertain. Germline V lookup: CDR1 MGHDK, CDR2 SYGVNS. CDR3 size: 17 residues. Trimming stripped 1 base from V and 3 bases from J, with 19 bases between. CDR3 in amino acids: CASSEFGFDTTGYEQYV. The CDR3, as DNA: TGTGCCAGCAGTGAATTTGGTTTCGACACCACTGGCTACGAGCAGTACGTC.

V and J are TRBV5-1 and TRBJ1-1; 7 bases match TRBD1. CDR1 and CDR2 from the germline V gene are SGHRS and YFSETQ. The CDR3 totals 14 residues. V shed 4 bases, J shed 4 bases, and the junction held 7 bases outside the gene matches. The CDR3 nucleotides are TGCGCCAGCAGCCCTACAGGGGCTTTCACTGAAGCTTTCTTT. It is translated as CASSPTGAFTEAFF.

Of note for this clonotype: Just one base apart from a much larger clone, this may be a read error. This chain joins TRBV15 and TRBJ2-5; D gene uncertain. Germline loops: CDR1 LNHNV, CDR2 YYDKDF (reference sequence). The CDR3 has 12 amino acids. Trimming stripped 0 bases from V and 5 bases from J, with 4 bases between. The CDR3 protein is CATSRDHETQYF. The CDR3 bases are TGTGCCACCAGCAGAGATCACGAGACCCAGTACTTC.

This clonotype was counted many times. The DNA for the CDR3 is TGTGCCAGCAGCTCTAGTCTGTCCGGGTACTGGACGAGGATCACAGATACGCAGTATTTT. Protein product: CASSSSLSGYWTRITDTQYF. The rearrangement links TRBV7-9 to TRBJ2-3; no clear D. The germline CDR1 and CDR2 sequences are SEHNR and FQNEAQ (reference sequence). The length of the CDR3 is 20 residues. With 4 bases removed from V and 2 bases from J, the gap between germline ends came to 28 bases.